These 32 T cell receptor beta chains originate from one sample sequenced in a study of T cells in Graves' hyperthyroidism and ophthalmopathy. Amplified regions were TCR beta CDR3 sequences from RNA transcripts. HTBI primers were employed in a first-round RT-PCR of the TCR CDR3. In TCRdb, the multiplex PCR reads were re-called with MiXCR into one record per CDR3 protein. The profile covers 360,000 or so distinct CDR3 sequences, with about 19% appearing a single time and 3% to 4.5% taken by the ten largest. The sequenced material came from blood. These receptors were collected from a woman younger than 35 with Graves' hyperthyroidism.

This clonotype was found many times. The CDR3 reads CSARDPRNQPQHF. The CDR3 nucleotides are TGCAGTGCTAGAGATCCGAGGAATCAGCCCCAGCATTTT. The rearrangement uses TRBV20-1 and TRBJ1-5; D remains unclear. Trimming took 0 bases from V and 4 from J, leaving 7 bases between them. Germline V gene sequence: CDR1 DFQATT, CDR2 SNEGSKA (reference sequence). This CDR3 is 13 amino acids long.

This clonotype has a count of ten or more. This chain connects TRBV18 to TRBJ1-1, with 9 bases matching TRBD1. With V trimmed by 3 bases and J by 5 bases, 1 base remained unmatched. The germline gives CDR1 KGHSH, CDR2 LQKENI. This CDR3 spans 13 amino acids. CDR3 sequence: CASSPGQGTEAFF. The CDR3 DNA is TGTGCCAGCTCACCGGGACAGGGAACTGAAGCTTTCTTT.

This clonotype was detected ten times or more. CDR3 protein: CASSYRGGGYTF. The CDR3 region has the DNA TGTGCCAGCAGTTATAGAGGGGGTGGCTACACCTTC. J is TRBJ1-2 and V is TRBV6-5; D perhaps matches TRBD1 (6 bases). The CDR3 spans 12 residues. Trimming stripped 3 bases from V and 7 bases from J, with 9 bases between. CDR1 is MNHEY and CDR2 is SVGAGI in the germline V gene.

In this sample, this clonotype turned up many times. The rearrangement uses TRBV7-9 and TRBJ1-1; the D gene is possibly TRBD1 (6 bases). V gave up 4 bases and J gave up 6 bases, with 18 bases separating them. Germline V gene data show CDR1 as SEHNR and CDR2 as FQNEAQ (reference sequence). The CDR3 length is 15 residues. The CDR3 loop is CASSWGPQGVAEAFF. The CDR3, as DNA: TGTGCCAGCAGCTGGGGCCCACAGGGAGTGGCTGAAGCTTTCTTT.

In its sample, this clonotype was seen many times. The chain links TRBV20-1 to TRBJ1-5; no definite D call. This CDR3 is 13 amino acids long. V was trimmed by 1 base and J by 7 bases, leaving 11 bases between them. From germline, CDR1 is DFQATT and CDR2 SNEGSKA (reference sequence). CDR3 loop: CSARGRYLQPQHF. The CDR3 coding sequence is TGCAGTGCTAGAGGGAGGTATTTGCAGCCCCAGCATTTT.

This clonotype was recorded many times. The J gene is TRBJ2-5, the V gene TRBV18; D remains ambiguous. The CDR3 runs 11 residues. Trimming stripped 8 bases from V and 5 bases from J, with 9 bases between. Germline V lookup: CDR1 KGHSH, CDR2 LQKENI. CDR3 in amino acids: CASSPSETQYF. CDR3 nucleotide sequence: TGTGCCAGCAGCCCCTCCGAGACCCAGTACTTC. The complete variable domain, with remaining parts taken from reference TRBV18 and TRBJ2-5, reads NAGVMQNPRHLVRRRGQEARLRCSPMKGHSHVYWYRQLPEEGLKFMVYLQKENIIDESGMPKERFSAEFPKEGPSILRIQQVVRGDSAAYFCASSPSETQYFGPGTRLLVL.

This clonotype was seen many times. V usage is TRBV11-2 and J usage is TRBJ1-3; no definite D call. The CDR3 extends over 15 amino acids. The V gene's germline CDR1 is SGHAT and CDR2 FQNNGV. The V end was cut by 4 bases, the J end by 1 base, with 11 bases between. Written as DNA, the CDR3 is TGTGCCAGCAGCTCGCTTCGGGTTTCTGGAAACACCATATATTTT. Protein product: CASSSLRVSGNTIYF.

This clonotype occurred many times. The genes are TRBV24-1 and TRBJ1-5, with D hard to call. Germline assignment: CDR1 KGHDR and CDR2 SFDVKD. The CDR3 extends over 13 amino acids. V was trimmed by 5 bases and J by 4 bases, leaving 8 bases between them. The CDR3 region is CATSATANQPQHF. CDR3 in DNA: TGTGCCACCAGTGCGACCGCTAATCAGCCCCAGCATTTT.

This clonotype came up many times. This rearrangement joins TRBV6-2 or TRBV6-3 to TRBJ2-5, with 7 bases that match TRBD1. Losses at the gene ends were 4 bases for V and 5 bases for J; bases not matched to a gene: 7. The CDR3 totals 14 residues. Germline loops: CDR1 MNHEY, CDR2 SVGEGT. In nucleotides, the CDR3 is TGTGCCAGCAGTTTCAACAGGGGTGGGGAGACCCAGTACTTC. Translating gives CASSFNRGGETQYF.

This clonotype appeared many times. The chain is built from TRBV5-1 and TRBJ1-3; D ambiguous. Between the trimmed V and J ends, which lost 2 bases and 4 bases, there was a span of 10 bases. Germline V gene data show CDR1 as SGHRS and CDR2 as YFSETQ. This CDR3 contains 14 residues. CDR3 in DNA: TGCGCCAGCAGCTTCGGCCCGTCGGGAAACACCATATATTTT. This encodes CASSFGPSGNTIYF.

This clonotype was recorded many times. The DNA for the CDR3 is TGCGCCAGCACCCTGGACAAGAACACCGGGGAGCTGTTTTTT. The encoded protein is CASTLDKNTGELFF. The V gene is TRBV10-1, the J gene TRBJ2-2; tentative D call: TRBD1 (5 bases). Trimming shortened V by 7 bases and J by 1 base, and 10 bases separated the two germline ends. The CDR3 sequence is 14 residues long. Germline CDR1 WNHNN, CDR2 SYGVQD (reference sequence).

J is TRBJ1-2 and V is TRBV11-2; perhaps TRBD1 as D (6 bases). The germline V gene encodes CDR1 SGHAT and CDR2 FQNNGV. The CDR3 has 15 amino acids. V lost 0 bases, J lost 4 bases, and 12 bases lay in between. The CDR3 coding sequence is TGTGCCAGCAGCTTAGACCCCAGGGGAAGCTATGGCTACACCTTC. This gives the protein CASSLDPRGSYGYTF.

This clonotype has only a few counts. The chain is built from TRBV20-1 and TRBJ2-7; 13 positions agree with TRBD2. Germline V gene lookup returns CDR1 DFQATT and CDR2 SNEGSKA (reference sequence). CDR3 length: 14 residues. The V segment lost 4 bases and the J segment 5 bases; nucleotides outside the gene matches: 5. CDR3 in amino acids: CSAITSGGGDEQYF. As DNA, the CDR3 is TGCAGTGCTATCACTAGCGGGGGGGGCGACGAGCAGTACTTC.

This clonotype was seen many times. This chain joins TRBV5-1 and TRBJ2-7; no clear D. V gave up 4 bases and J gave up 0 bases, with 14 bases separating them. Germline V gene lookup returns CDR1 SGHRS and CDR2 YFSETQ. This CDR3 contains 15 residues. The CDR3 sequence: CASSPDTLTSYEQYF. CDR3 DNA: TGCGCCAGCAGCCCCGACACTTTAACCTCCTACGAGCAGTACTTC.

This clonotype came up many times. The chain has TRBV18 and TRBJ1-5, with D hard to call. Germline lookup yields CDR1 KGHSH and CDR2 LQKENI. V dropped 8 bases and J dropped 5 bases, with 13 bases sitting between them. This CDR3 spans 13 amino acids. CDR3 nucleotide sequence: TGTGCCAGCACAGCCGGTTCCGATCAGCCCCAGCATTTT. This sequence encodes CASTAGSDQPQHF.

This clonotype appeared many times. This sequence joins TRBV7-2 and TRBJ1-2; TRBD1 aligns across 8 bases. V dropped 4 bases and J dropped 8; count of bases not matched to a gene: 9. The CDR3 totals 14 residues. Germline V gene data show CDR1 as SGHTA and CDR2 as FQGNSA. CDR3 DNA: TGTGCCAGCAGCTCGGACAGGGTGTCGGGGGGCTACACCTTC. It encodes CASSSDRVSGGYTF. The complete variable domain, with remaining parts taken from reference TRBV7-2 and TRBJ1-2, reads GAGVSQSPSNKVTEKGKDVELRCDPISGHTALYWYRQSLGQGLEFLIYFQGNSAPDKSGLPSDRFSAERTGGSVSTLTIQRTQQEDSAVYLCASSSDRVSGGYTFGSGTRLTVV.

This clonotype was recorded many times. The rearrangement joins TRBV4-1 to TRBJ1-5; a weak D match, TRBD1 (5 bases). Germline V gene data show CDR1 as MGHRA and CDR2 as YSYEKL. This CDR3 is built from 15 residues. Trimming removed 1 base from V and 6 bases from J, with 13 bases in between. CDR3 loop: CASSQASGAIQPQHF. The CDR3 DNA is TGCGCCAGCAGCCAAGCGTCCGGGGCTATTCAGCCCCAGCATTTT.

This clonotype showed up many times. V usage is TRBV28 and J usage is TRBJ1-3, with 8 bases matching TRBD1. This CDR3 has 18 amino acids. Trimming removed 7 bases from V and 2 bases from J; junction bases left unmatched: 16. Looked up from germline, CDR1 is MDHEN and CDR2 is SYDVKM. CDR3 sequence reads: CASTLGWGRGLAGNTIYF. CDR3 DNA: TGTGCCAGCACCCTCGGGTGGGGCAGGGGGCTGGCTGGAAACACCATATATTTT.

The table lists this clonotype with many counts. The chain recombines TRBV25-1 with TRBJ1-2; D might be TRBD1 (6 bases). Trimming left V 6 bases short and J 4 bases short, with 15 bases between. The CDR3 loop spans 14 amino acids. Per germline, CDR1 MGHDK and CDR2 SYGVNS. The CDR3 nucleotides read TGTGCCAGCAGGTCCGACAGGTTCTCCTATGGCTACACCTTC. Amino acids: CASRSDRFSYGYTF.

The sample holds many counts of this clonotype. This chain uses TRBV12-5 with TRBJ1-1; D is undetermined. Germline lookup yields CDR1 LGHNT and CDR2 FRNRAP. This CDR3 contains 13 residues. The V and J ends lost 1 base and 4 bases respectively, with 7 bases between them. CDR3: CASGLGGGTEAFF. DNA for the CDR3: TGTGCTAGTGGTTTGGGCGGAGGCACTGAAGCTTTCTTT. The full variable domain, completed using reference TRBV12-5 and TRBJ1-1, is DARVTQTPRHKVTEMGQEVTMRCQPILGHNTVFWYRQTMMQGLELLAYFRNRAPLDDSGMPKDRFSAEMPDATLATLKIQPSEPRDSAVYFCASGLGGGTEAFFGQGTRLTVV.

Regarding this clonotype: As the CDR3 is not closed by the conserved phenylalanine or tryptophan, this likely results from a read error. The DNA is left out, because the CDR3 cannot be placed on it with certainty; the CDR3 is given as TCRdb lists it. The rearrangement joins TRBV9 to TRBJ1-1. Looked up from germline, CDR1 is SGDLS and CDR2 is YYNGEE. The CDR3 comprises 14 residues, both ends counted. The CDR3 is CASSVSGPNTEACL.

This clonotype was seen many times. The chain employs TRBV12-3 or TRBV12-4 and TRBJ1-5, with D maybe TRBD1 (5 bases). CDR3 length: 14 residues. V was shortened by 4 bases and J by 4 bases, with 11 bases between the two germline ends. CDR3 bases: TGTGCCAGCAGTTCGGGACGGCAGAATCAGCCCCAGCATTTT. As protein: CASSSGRQNQPQHF.

In this sample, this clonotype turned up many times. The chain employs TRBV6-4 and TRBJ2-5, with 13 bases matching TRBD2. V shed 8 bases and J 5 bases; nucleotides not matched to a gene: 8. Germline CDR1 MRHNA, CDR2 SNTAGT. The CDR3 length is 15 residues. The CDR3 DNA is TGTGCCAGCGGTCAAACTAGCGGGGGGGCCGAGACCCAGTACTTC. The encoded protein is CASGQTSGGAETQYF.

This clonotype appeared many times. The chain has TRBV5-1 and TRBJ2-6; D might be TRBD1 (5 bases). V was shortened by 3 bases and J by 2 bases, with 18 bases between the two germline ends. CDR1 and CDR2 (germline): SGHRS, YFSETQ. The CDR3 contains 18 residues. CDR3 bases: TGCGCCAGCAGCTCGGCTAGGGGAATCGGGCCTGGGGCCAACGTCCTGACTTTC. Protein: CASSSARGIGPGANVLTF.

This clonotype was recorded many times. The chain links TRBV6-2 or TRBV6-3 to TRBJ1-2, with D possibly being TRBD1 (6 bases). Trimming took 7 bases from V and 0 from J, leaving 12 bases between them. The CDR3 loop spans 14 amino acids. Germline-derived CDR1 and CDR2 are MNHEY and SVGEGT. The CDR3 sequence: CASTRRGTNYGYTF. In DNA, the CDR3 is TGTGCCAGCACTCGGAGGGGGACTAACTATGGCTACACCTTC.

On this clonotype: The CDR3 end shows no conserved phenylalanine or tryptophan, and so a read error is likely. The rearrangement uses TRBV11-2 and TRBJ1-3; no clear D gene. Germline V gene lookup returns CDR1 SGHAT and CDR2 FQNNGV. Trimming took 2 bases from V and 0 from J, leaving 11 bases between them. The CDR3 is made up of 16 amino acids. CDR3 loop: CASSLIGTASGNTIYL. The CDR3 DNA sequence: TGTGCCAGCAGCTTAATTGGCACGGCCTCTGGAAACACCATATATTTG.

This chain uses TRBV6-1 with TRBJ1-4; 7 bases match TRBD1. Germline V gene lookup returns CDR1 MNHNS and CDR2 SASEGT. The CDR3 covers 14 residues. The V and J ends lost 6 bases and 5 bases, in that order; junction bases with no gene match: 6. The chain's CDR3 is CASSEDRINEKLFF. CDR3 bases: TGTGCCAGCAGCGAGGACAGGATCAATGAAAAACTGTTTTTT.

This clonotype was seen at least ten times. This chain connects TRBV11-1 to TRBJ1-1; D is ambiguous. Germline CDR1 and CDR2: SGHAT and FQDESV (reference sequence). This CDR3 is built from 18 residues. V dropped 1 base and J dropped 1 base, with 19 bases sitting between them. The CDR3 nucleotides read TGTGCCAGCAGCTTAGGATGGCGGGTAGGGTCCGCGAACACTGAAGCTTTCTTT. This translates into CASSLGWRVGSANTEAFF.

Ten or more counts support this clonotype. J is TRBJ2-5 and V is TRBV7-3; tentatively, D is TRBD2 (6 bases). The germline V gene has CDR1 SGHTA and CDR2 FQGTGA. Trimming left V 2 bases short and J 7 bases short, with 11 bases between. This CDR3 is built from 13 residues. The chain's CDR3 is CASSLWGDGTQYF. CDR3 DNA: TGTGCCAGCAGCTTATGGGGGGATGGGACCCAGTACTTC. The full variable domain, its missing parts supplied by reference TRBV7-3 and TRBJ2-5, is GAGVSQTPSNKVTEKGKYVELRCDPISGHTALYWYRQSLGQGPEFLIYFQGTGAADDSGLPNDRFFAVRPEGSVSTLKIQRTERGDSAVYLCASSLWGDGTQYFGPGTRLLVL.

The genes are TRBV9 and TRBJ1-2; TRBD1 might be the D (5 bases). V lost 3 bases and J 4 bases, leaving 13 bases between the germline ends. Germline CDR1 reads SGDLS; CDR2 reads YYNGEE. CDR3 length: 14 residues. This CDR3 is CASSETGGVYGYTF. CDR3 bases: TGTGCCAGCAGCGAAACCGGGGGGGTCTATGGCTACACCTTC.

This clonotype was seen at least ten times. The V and J genes are TRBV12-3 or TRBV12-4 and TRBJ1-5, with TRBD1 as a possible D gene (6 bases). V dropped 6 bases and J dropped 7 bases, with 13 bases sitting between them. There are 13 residues in the CDR3. CDR3 residues: CASSPRGQQPQHF. CDR3 nucleotides: TGTGCCAGCAGCCCAAGGGGACAACAGCCCCAGCATTTT.

This clonotype was detected many times. The chain couples TRBV11-2 to TRBJ1-3; D is ambiguous. The germline V and J ends were trimmed by 2 bases and 0 bases, with 11 bases remaining between them. The CDR3 consists of 16 residues. Germline V gives CDR1 SGHAT, CDR2 FQNNGV. The CDR3 bases are TGTGCCAGCAGCTTAAGTCGGACGGCCTCTGGAAACACCATATATTTT. Translating it yields CASSLSRTASGNTIYF.